Sequencing of this TCR beta chain was carried out in a study of blood T cells in healthy people across ages. V lost 7 bases and J 0 bases, leaving 12 bases between the germline ends. The CDR3 sequence is 15 residues long. This clonotype was detected a few times. It was around 10 milliliters of peripheral blood that were drawn from each donor. A minimum of 5 micrograms of total RNA was extracted per sample. For the second PCR, which ran for 7 to 11 cycles, a sample-barcoded 5' primer and a J-beta primer mix were used. TCRdb called the 5' RACE reads again in MiXCR, with one record for every CDR3 protein. The table has 650,000 to 800,000 distinct CDR3 sequences, roughly 44% seen once; the top ten hold about a fifth.

This clonotype was sampled from a man aged 55 to 69 in good health. The sequenced sample consisted of blood. The rearrangement links TRBV12-3 or TRBV12-4 to TRBJ2-2, with D perhaps TRBD1 (6 bases). The CDR3 DNA reads TGTGCCAGCAATTCTGACAGGACGAACACCGGGGAGCTGTTTTTT. This codes for CASNSDRTNTGELFF.